The sequence of this T cell receptor (beta chain) was determined in a study of shared clonotypes between healthy human individuals. Study background: Donors, aged 18 to 49, were a couple of women and a few men.

About this clone itself: Its antigen is as yet unknown. This specimen includes other DNA sequences encoding the same CDR3.

V shed 0 bases and J shed 7 bases, with 5 bases lying between them. This CDR3 spans 13 amino acids. Germline CDR1 is SGHRS and CDR2 is YFSETQ. The input for sorted-subset replicate PCRs was around 0.2 ug DNA, about 30,000 T cell genomes. Assay used: immunoSEQ multiplex PCR; TCRdb lists only in-frame clones, some missing. The sample carries 2 million to 2.5 million clones, almost 96% recorded once. Overall study findings and caveats: Clonotype sharing across donors was expected to vary with sequencing depth.

This clonotype was obtained from a man aged 18 to 30 in good health. Sequenced: naive CD4+ T cells sorted from blood. Subset denoted: CD45RA+ positively selected. V usage is TRBV5-1 and J usage is TRBJ1-6; no clear D. CDR3 in DNA: TGCGCCAGCAGCTTGGGACCCAATTCACCCCTCCACTTT. It is translated as CASSLGPNSPLHF. Using reference TRBV5-1 and TRBJ1-6 for the parts outside the CDR3, the full variable domain is KAGVTQTPRYLIKTRGQQVTLSCSPISGHRSVSWYQQTPGQGLQFLFEYFSETQRNKGNFPGRFSGRQFSNSRSEMNVSTLELGDSALYLCASSLGPNSPLHFGNGTRLTVT.